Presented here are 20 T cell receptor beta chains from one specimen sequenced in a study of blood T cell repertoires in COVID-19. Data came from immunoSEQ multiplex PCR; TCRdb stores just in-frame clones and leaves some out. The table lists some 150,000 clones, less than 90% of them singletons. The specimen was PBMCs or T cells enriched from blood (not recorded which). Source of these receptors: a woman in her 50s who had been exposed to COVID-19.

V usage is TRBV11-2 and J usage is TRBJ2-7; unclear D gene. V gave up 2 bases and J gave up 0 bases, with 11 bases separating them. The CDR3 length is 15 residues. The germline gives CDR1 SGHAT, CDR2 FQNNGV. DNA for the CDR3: TGTGCCAGCAGCTTAACGGCTGACATCTCCTACGAGCAGTACTTC. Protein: CASSLTADISYEQYF.

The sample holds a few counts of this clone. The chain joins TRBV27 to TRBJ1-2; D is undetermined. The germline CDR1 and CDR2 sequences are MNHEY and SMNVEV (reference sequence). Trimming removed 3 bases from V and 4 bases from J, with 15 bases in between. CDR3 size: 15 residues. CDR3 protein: CASSFKSTSGYGYTF. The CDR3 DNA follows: TGTGCCAGCAGTTTCAAGAGCACTTCGGGCTATGGCTACACCTTC.

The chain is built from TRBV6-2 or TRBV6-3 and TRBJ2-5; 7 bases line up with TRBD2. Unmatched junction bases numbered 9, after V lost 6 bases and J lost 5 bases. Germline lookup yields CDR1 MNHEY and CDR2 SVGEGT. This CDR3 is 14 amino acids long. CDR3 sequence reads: CASSQRAGWETQYF. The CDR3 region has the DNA TGTGCCAGCAGCCAGAGAGCGGGGTGGGAGACCCAGTACTTC.

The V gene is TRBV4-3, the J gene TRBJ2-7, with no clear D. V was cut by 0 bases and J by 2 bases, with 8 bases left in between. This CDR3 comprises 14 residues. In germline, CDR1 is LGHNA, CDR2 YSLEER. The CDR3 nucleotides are TGCGCCAGCAGCCAAGACCTCGGTGCCTACGAGCAGTACTTC. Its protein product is CASSQDLGAYEQYF.

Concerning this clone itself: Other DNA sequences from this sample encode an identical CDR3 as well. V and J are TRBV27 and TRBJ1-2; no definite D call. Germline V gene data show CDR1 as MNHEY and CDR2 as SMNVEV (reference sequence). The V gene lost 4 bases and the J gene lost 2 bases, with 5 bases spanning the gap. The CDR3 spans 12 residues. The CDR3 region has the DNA TGTGCCAGCAGTTCCGGGAACTATGGCTACACCTTC. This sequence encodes CASSSGNYGYTF.

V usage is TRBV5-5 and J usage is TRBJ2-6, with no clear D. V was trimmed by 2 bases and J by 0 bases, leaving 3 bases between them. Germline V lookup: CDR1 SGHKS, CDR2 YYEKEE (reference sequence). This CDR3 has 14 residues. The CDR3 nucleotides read TGTGCCAGCAGCTTCCGCTCTGGGGCCAACGTCCTGACTTTC. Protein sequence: CASSFRSGANVLTF.

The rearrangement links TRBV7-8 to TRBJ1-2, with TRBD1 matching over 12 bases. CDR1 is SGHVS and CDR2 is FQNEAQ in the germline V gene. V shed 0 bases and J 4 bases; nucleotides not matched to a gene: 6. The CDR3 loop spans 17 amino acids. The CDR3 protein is CASSLAGTGGGGYGYTF. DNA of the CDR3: TGTGCCAGCAGCTTAGCGGGGACAGGGGGCGGCGGCTATGGCTACACCTTC.

CDR3 DNA: TGTGCCAGCAGCTTGCCTACGGTCTTATCTAACTATGGCTACACCTTC. It codes for CASSLPTVLSNYGYTF. The chain uses TRBV5-6 and TRBJ1-2; no definite D call. The CDR3 is 16 amino acids. The V end lost 1 base, the J end lost 0 bases, and 13 bases lay between the germline ends. Germline lookup yields CDR1 SGHDT and CDR2 YYEEEE.

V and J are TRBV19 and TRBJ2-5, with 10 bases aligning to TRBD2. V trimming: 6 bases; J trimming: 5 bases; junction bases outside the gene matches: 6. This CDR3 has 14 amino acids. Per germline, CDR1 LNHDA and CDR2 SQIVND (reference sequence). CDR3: CASRVSGGSETQYF. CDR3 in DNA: TGTGCCAGTAGGGTTAGCGGGGGGAGCGAGACCCAGTACTTC.

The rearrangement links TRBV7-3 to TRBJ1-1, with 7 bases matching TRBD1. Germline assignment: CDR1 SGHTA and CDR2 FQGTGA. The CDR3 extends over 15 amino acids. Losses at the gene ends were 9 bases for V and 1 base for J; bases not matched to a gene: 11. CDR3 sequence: CARLCPDRENTEAFF. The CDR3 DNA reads TGTGCCAGACTCTGCCCTGACAGGGAGAACACTGAAGCTTTCTTT.

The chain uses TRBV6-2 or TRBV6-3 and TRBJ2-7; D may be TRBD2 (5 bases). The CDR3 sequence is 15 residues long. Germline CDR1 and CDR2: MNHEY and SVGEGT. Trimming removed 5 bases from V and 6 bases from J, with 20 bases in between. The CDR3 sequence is CASSSSPPNGVEQYF. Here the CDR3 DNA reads TGTGCCAGCAGTAGCTCCCCCCCCAACGGGGTCGAGCAGTACTTC.

In DNA, the CDR3 is TGCGCCAGCAGCTTAACAGGGGACCACGAGCAGTACTTC. Protein product: CASSLTGDHEQYF. This rearrangement joins TRBV5-1 to TRBJ2-7, with 7 nucleotides matching TRBD1. The CDR3 contains 13 residues. J gave up 5 bases and V 2 bases, and 4 bases lay outside the gene matches. Germline CDR1 SGHRS, CDR2 YFSETQ.

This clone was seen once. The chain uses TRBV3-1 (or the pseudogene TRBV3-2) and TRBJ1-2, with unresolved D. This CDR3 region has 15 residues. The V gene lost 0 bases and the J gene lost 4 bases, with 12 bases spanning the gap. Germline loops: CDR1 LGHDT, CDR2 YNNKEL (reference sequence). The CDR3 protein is CASSQDLSTGYGYTF. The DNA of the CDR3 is TGTGCCAGCAGCCAAGATCTATCGACGGGCTATGGCTACACCTTC.

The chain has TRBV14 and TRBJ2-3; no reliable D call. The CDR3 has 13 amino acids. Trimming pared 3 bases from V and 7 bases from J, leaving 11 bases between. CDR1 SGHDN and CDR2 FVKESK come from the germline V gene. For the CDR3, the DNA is TGTGCCAGCAGCCAGGTGCAACGGTATACGCAGTATTTT. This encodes CASSQVQRYTQYF.

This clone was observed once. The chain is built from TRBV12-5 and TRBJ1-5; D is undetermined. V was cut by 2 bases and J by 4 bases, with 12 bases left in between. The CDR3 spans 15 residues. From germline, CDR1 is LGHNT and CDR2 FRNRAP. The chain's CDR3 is CASGLSGIPNQPQHF. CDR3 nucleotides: TGTGCTAGTGGTTTGTCCGGGATCCCAAATCAGCCCCAGCATTTT.

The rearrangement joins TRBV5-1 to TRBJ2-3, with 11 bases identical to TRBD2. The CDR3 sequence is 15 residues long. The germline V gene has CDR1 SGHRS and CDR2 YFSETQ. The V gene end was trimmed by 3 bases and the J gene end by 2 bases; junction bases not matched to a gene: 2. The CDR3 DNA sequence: TGCGCCAGCAGCTCGGGACTAGCGGCCACAGATACGCAGTATTTT. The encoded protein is CASSSGLAATDTQYF.

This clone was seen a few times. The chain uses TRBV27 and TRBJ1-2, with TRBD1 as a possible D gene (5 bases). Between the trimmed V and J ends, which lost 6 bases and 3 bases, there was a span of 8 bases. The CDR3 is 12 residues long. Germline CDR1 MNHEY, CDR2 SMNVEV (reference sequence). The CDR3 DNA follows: TGTGCCAGCAGGCAGGGTTACTATGGCTACACCTTC. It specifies CASRQGYYGYTF.

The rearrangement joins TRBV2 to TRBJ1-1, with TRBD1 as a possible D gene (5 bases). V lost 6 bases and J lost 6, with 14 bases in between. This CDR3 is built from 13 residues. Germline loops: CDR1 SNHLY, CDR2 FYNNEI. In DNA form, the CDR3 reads TGTGCCAGCAGCCTCGATCAGGGTTCTGAAGCTTTCTTT. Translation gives CASSLDQGSEAFF.

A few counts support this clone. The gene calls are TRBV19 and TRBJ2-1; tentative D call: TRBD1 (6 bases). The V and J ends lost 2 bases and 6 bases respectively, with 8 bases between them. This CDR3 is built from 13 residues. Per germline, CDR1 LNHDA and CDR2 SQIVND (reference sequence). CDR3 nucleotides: TGTGCCAGTAGTATAACACAGGGCAATGAGCAGTTCTTC. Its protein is CASSITQGNEQFF. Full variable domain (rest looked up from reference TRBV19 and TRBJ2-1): DGGITQSPKYLFRKEGQNVTLSCEQNLNHDAMYWYRQDPGQGLRLIYYSQIVNDFQKGDIAEGYSVSREKKESFPLTVTSAQKNPTAFYLCASSITQGNEQFFGPGTRLTVL.

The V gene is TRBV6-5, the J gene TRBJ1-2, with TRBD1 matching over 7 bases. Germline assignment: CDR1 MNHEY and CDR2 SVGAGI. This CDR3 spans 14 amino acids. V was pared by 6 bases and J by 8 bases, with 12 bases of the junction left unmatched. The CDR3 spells CASSRQGGSMGYTF. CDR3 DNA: TGTGCCAGCAGCCGACAGGGTGGCTCTATGGGCTACACCTTC.